These 18 T cell receptor beta chains were sequenced from one sample in a study of early T cells in non-severe SARS-CoV-2 infection. A single record per CDR3 protein comes from TCRdb applying MiXCR to the 5' RACE reads. The data show fewer than 65,000 distinct CDR3 sequences, 5.5% to 7% seen once. The source was whole blood, collected at baseline. Every receptor here comes from an adult who was a healthcare worker with PCR-confirmed SARS-CoV-2 infection or an uninfected control (not recorded which).

This clonotype was observed many times. V is TRBV12-3 or TRBV12-4 and J is TRBJ2-5, with a weak D call TRBD2 (7 bases). Trimming removed 3 bases at V and 2 bases at J, with 13 bases between. The CDR3 consists of 15 residues. Written as DNA, the CDR3 is TGTGCCAGCAGTTTGGGGGGGCAGACTCAAGAGACCCAGTACTTC. This gives the protein CASSLGGQTQETQYF.

The J gene is TRBJ1-5, the V gene TRBV4-3, with D perhaps TRBD1 (5 bases). Trimming shortened V by 0 bases and J by 1 base, and 7 bases separated the two germline ends. This CDR3 region has 15 residues. The V gene's germline CDR1 is LGHNA and CDR2 YSLEER. In DNA form, the CDR3 reads TGCGCCAGCAGCCAAGATAGGGACAGCAATCAGCCCCAGCATTTT. Residues: CASSQDRDSNQPQHF.

This clonotype was detected only a few times. The chain carries TRBV10-3 and TRBJ1-3; D gene uncertain. V was clipped by 3 bases and J by 1 base, with 7 bases between them. The CDR3 has 14 amino acids. Germline V gives CDR1 ENHRY, CDR2 SYGVKD. The CDR3 nucleotides are TGTGCCATCAGTGAAGCGGGGTCTGGAAACACCATATATTTT. This gives the protein CAISEAGSGNTIYF.

This clonotype occurred a few times. Germline is not matched at one junction end, which may reflect a read error. The gene calls are TRBV20-1 and TRBJ1-1; no reliable D call. The CDR3 sequence is 16 residues long. Germline loops: CDR1 DFQATT, CDR2 SNEGSKA (reference sequence). CDR3: CSAPSLRRPGNTEAFF. DNA for the CDR3: TGCAGTGCCCCCTCCCTTCGACGGCCTGGGAACACCGAAGCTTTCTTT.

This clonotype was picked up many times. The V gene is TRBV28, the J gene TRBJ2-3; 14 bases line up with TRBD2. After removal of 10 bases from V and 9 bases from J, the junction contained 6 bases not matched to a gene. The CDR3 contains 13 residues. CDR1 is MDHEN, CDR2 SYDVKM, per germline. CDR3 amino acids: CATGTSGSVTQYF. Written as DNA, the CDR3 is TGTGCCACTGGGACTAGCGGGAGTGTCACGCAGTATTTT.

This clonotype has at least ten counts. The chain has TRBV20-1 and TRBJ2-7; TRBD2 matches at 9 bases. This CDR3 has 14 amino acids. V gave up 2 bases and J gave up 0 bases; unmatched junction bases: 2. Germline assignment: CDR1 DFQATT and CDR2 SNEGSKA (reference sequence). CDR3 in DNA: TGCAGTGCTAGACCGACTAGCGGCTCCTACGAGCAGTACTTC. Translated, it gives CSARPTSGSYEQYF.

At least ten counts were recorded for this clonotype. The chain carries TRBV5-4 and TRBJ1-2, with D possibly matching TRBD1 (5 bases). CDR3 size: 12 residues. Trimming pared 5 bases from V and 4 bases from J, leaving 9 bases between. The germline V gene encodes CDR1 SGHNT and CDR2 YYREEE (reference sequence). CDR3 coding DNA: TGTGCCAGCAGATTCGACAGCTATGGCTACACCTTC. Translating it yields CASRFDSYGYTF.

This clonotype was seen many times. J is TRBJ2-5 and V is TRBV20-1; D might be TRBD1 or TRBD2, each matching 5 bases. The germline V gene has CDR1 DFQATT and CDR2 SNEGSKA (reference sequence). The V end was cut by 3 bases, the J end by 3 bases, with 11 bases between. The CDR3 has 13 residues. This CDR3 is CSASIGGKETQYF. CDR3 DNA: TGCAGTGCTAGTATTGGGGGTAAAGAGACCCAGTACTTC.

This clonotype appeared many times. The CDR3: CASSRRLGSYGYTF. DNA for the CDR3: TGTGCCAGCAGCAGACGACTGGGAAGCTATGGCTACACCTTC. This chain uses TRBV6-5 with TRBJ1-2; D gene ambiguous. Germline V gives CDR1 MNHEY, CDR2 SVGAGI. The V gene lost 6 bases and the J gene lost 4 bases, with 15 bases spanning the gap. The CDR3 length is 14 residues.

This clonotype appeared a few times. The gene calls are TRBV24-1 and TRBJ2-3; D is ambiguous. The V and J ends lost 0 bases and 3 bases respectively, with 3 bases between them. The CDR3 length is 13 residues. Germline assignment: CDR1 KGHDR and CDR2 SFDVKD. The DNA of the CDR3 is TGTGCCACCAGTGATTTGGGGACAGATACGCAGTATTTT. This encodes CATSDLGTDTQYF.

DNA of the CDR3: TGCAGCGACATGCTTATGACAGGGAGTCGGGAGACCCAGTACTTC. Its protein is CSDMLMTGSRETQYF. This chain links TRBV29-1 with TRBJ2-5; 7 bases match TRBD1. Trimming took 7 bases from V and 5 from J; bases not matched to a gene: 16. The CDR3 runs 15 residues. CDR1 and CDR2 (germline): SQVTM, ANQGSEA.

This clonotype was recorded many times. The chain employs TRBV3-1 and TRBJ2-4; D possibly corresponds to TRBD2 (5 bases). The CDR3 loop spans 17 amino acids. Germline CDR1 is LGHDT and CDR2 is YNNKEL (reference sequence). The V gene lost 0 bases and the J gene lost 0 bases, with 12 bases spanning the gap. The CDR3 DNA reads TGTGCCAGCAGCCAAGATTGGGGTGGGAGAGCCAAAAACATTCAGTACTTC. Encoded protein: CASSQDWGGRAKNIQYF.

This clonotype was observed many times. V gene TRBV6-5 combines with J gene TRBJ1-4; tentatively, D is TRBD1 (5 bases). The germline V gene encodes CDR1 MNHEY and CDR2 SVGAGI. V was shortened by 2 bases and J by 4 bases, with 8 bases between the two germline ends. The CDR3 is 14 residues long. The DNA of the CDR3 is TGTGCCAGCAGTTACGGGACGGTTAATGAAAAACTGTTTTTT. This encodes CASSYGTVNEKLFF.

This clonotype was counted many times. The chain joins TRBV7-9 to TRBJ1-5; D perhaps matches TRBD1 (5 bases). The V gene lost 4 bases and the J gene lost 9 bases, with 16 bases spanning the gap. There are 14 residues in the CDR3. Germline values: CDR1 SEHNR, CDR2 FQNEAQ (reference sequence). The CDR3 is CASSSAGGTRPQHF. CDR3 in DNA: TGTGCCAGCAGCTCGGCTGGGGGGACTAGGCCCCAGCATTTT.

This clonotype appeared many times. V gene TRBV20-1 combines with J gene TRBJ1-2, with a weak D call TRBD1 (5 bases). V was cut by 6 bases and J by 3 bases, with 5 bases left in between. The CDR3 contains 10 residues. CDR1 and CDR2 from the germline V gene are DFQATT and SNEGSKA (reference sequence). The DNA for the CDR3 is TGCAGTGCGACAGACTATGGCTACACCTTC. Translation: CSATDYGYTF.

The chain combines TRBV27 with TRBJ2-3; D not resolved. The CDR3 extends over 14 amino acids. Deletions cut 2 bases from V and 0 bases from J, with 6 bases between. Germline CDR1 MNHEY, CDR2 SMNVEV (reference sequence). The CDR3 reads CASSLRQSTDTQYF. CDR3 nucleotide sequence: TGTGCCAGCAGTTTAAGGCAGAGCACAGATACGCAGTATTTT.

Only a few counts were recorded for this clonotype. The chain uses TRBV28 and TRBJ2-7, with 11 bases aligning to TRBD1. Germline V gives CDR1 MDHEN, CDR2 SYDVKM. The CDR3 covers 14 residues. V gave up 4 bases and J gave up 3 bases; unmatched junction bases: 2. The DNA for the CDR3 is TGTGCCAGCAGTTCGGGACAGGGGGTCTACGAGCAGTACTTC. Residues: CASSSGQGVYEQYF. Variable domain in full (rest from reference TRBV28 and TRBJ2-7): DVKVTQSSRYLVKRTGEKVFLECVQDMDHENMFWYRQDPGLGLRLIYFSYDVKMKEKGDIPEGYSVSREKKERFSLILESASTNQTSMYLCASSSGQGVYEQYFGPGTRLTVT.

The CDR3 nucleotides are TGTGCCAGCAGCGCTTATAGCAATCAGCCCCAGCATTTT. Translation: CASSAYSNQPQHF. The V and J genes are TRBV11-1 and TRBJ1-5; D is unresolved. Per the germline V gene, CDR1 is SGHAT and CDR2 is FQDESV (reference sequence). CDR3 length: 13 residues. Trimming took off 5 bases at V and 0 bases at J, with 5 bases between the two ends.